The clone carrying this TCR beta chain was recorded many times. Amplification of TCR alpha and beta CDR3 regions from RNA used iRepertoire nested multiplex PCR. TCRdb analysed the multiplex PCR reads with MiXCR anew, one entry per CDR3 protein. Of a few hundred thousand distinct CDR3 sequences in the sample, roughly two fifths are singletons; the top ten hold around 12%. The source of the sample is a study of glioma-infiltrating T cells. Study summary: Target coverage was about 4.5- to 11-fold for roughly one million blood T cells.

The CDR3 contains 14 residues. The ends were cut back, 8 bases at V and 1 base at J, with 17 bases in the middle. Germline CDR1 DFQATT, CDR2 SNEGSKA (reference sequence). The specimen sequenced was glioma tissue, nonneoplastic brain tissue, or PBMCs (not recorded which). The origin of this receptor is a human donor with low-grade glioma or glioblastoma, undergoing nonglioma brain surgery, or in good health (not recorded which). This chain joins TRBV20-1 and TRBJ1-1; a possible D gene is TRBD1 (6 bases). The DNA of the CDR3 is TGCAGTACGGTTTACGGGACACCGAACACTGAAGCTTTCTTT. Translated: CSTVYGTPNTEAFF.